The T cell receptor beta chain under discussion was sequenced for a study of blood T cell repertoires in COVID-19. This CDR3 is 15 amino acids long. In germline, CDR1 is LNHDA, CDR2 SQIVND (reference sequence). Deletions cut 6 bases from V and 9 bases from J, with 21 bases between. Using immunoSEQ multiplex PCR, the repertoire was profiled, and TCRdb retains in-frame clones only, with some absent. The sample holds 150,000 to 200,000 clones, around 84% seen once. Sequencing was performed on PBMCs or T cells enriched from blood (not recorded which). This sequence originates from a woman aged 45 to 65 who had recovered from COVID-19. V usage is TRBV19 and J usage is TRBJ1-5, with a tentative D call TRBD1 (5 bases). DNA of the CDR3: TGTGCCAGTAGCCCTTTCGACAGTTTGGAGCGGCCCCAGCATTTT. Its translation: CASSPFDSLERPQHF.